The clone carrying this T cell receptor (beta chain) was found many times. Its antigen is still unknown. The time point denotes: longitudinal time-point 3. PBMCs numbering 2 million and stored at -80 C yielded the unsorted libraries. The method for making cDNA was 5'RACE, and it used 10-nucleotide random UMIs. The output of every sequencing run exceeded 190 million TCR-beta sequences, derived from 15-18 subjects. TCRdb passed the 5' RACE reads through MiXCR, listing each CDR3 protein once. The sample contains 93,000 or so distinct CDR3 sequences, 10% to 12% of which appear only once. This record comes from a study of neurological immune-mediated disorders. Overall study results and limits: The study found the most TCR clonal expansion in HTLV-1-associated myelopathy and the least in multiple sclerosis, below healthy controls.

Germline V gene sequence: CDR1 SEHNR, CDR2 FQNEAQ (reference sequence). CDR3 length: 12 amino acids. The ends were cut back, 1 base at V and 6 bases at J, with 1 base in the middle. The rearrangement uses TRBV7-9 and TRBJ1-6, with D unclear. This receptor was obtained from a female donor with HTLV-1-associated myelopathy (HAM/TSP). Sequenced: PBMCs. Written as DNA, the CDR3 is TGTGCCAGCAGCTTAGTTAATTCACCCCTCCACTTT. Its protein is CASSLVNSPLHF.